This passage covers 17 T cell receptor beta chains from one sample sequenced in a study of blood T cell repertoires in COVID-19. Measured with immunoSEQ multiplex PCR; TCRdb has only the in-frame clones, and not every one. The sample yields 200,000 or so clones, around 84% seen once. Sample: peripheral blood. The receptors were gathered from a man aged 60 to 69 with acute or convalescent COVID-19.

The chain has TRBV9 and TRBJ1-5; D unresolved. Trimming removed 3 bases from V and 3 bases from J, with 10 bases in between. This CDR3 comprises 14 residues. Germline CDR1 is SGDLS and CDR2 is YYNGEE. The CDR3 reads CASSDGLYNQPQHF. The CDR3 region has the DNA TGTGCCAGCAGCGACGGACTGTACAATCAGCCCCAGCATTTT.

This sequence joins TRBV6-5 and TRBJ2-5, with 7 bases matching TRBD1. Germline V gives CDR1 MNHEY, CDR2 SVGAGI. CDR3 length: 14 residues. The V gene end was trimmed by 7 bases and the J gene end by 5 bases; junction bases not matched to a gene: 10. CDR3 sequence (DNA): TGTGCCAGCAACCACCGGGACAGAAGGGAGACCCAGTACTTC. This gives the protein CASNHRDRRETQYF.

The chain uses TRBV2 and TRBJ2-3; 8 bases are shared with TRBD2. The CDR3 contains 15 residues. The germline V gene has CDR1 SNHLY and CDR2 FYNNEI. The V segment lost 3 bases and the J segment 0 bases; nucleotides outside the gene matches: 2. Here the CDR3 DNA reads TGTGCCAGCAGTGAGGGGACTAGTAGCACAGATACGCAGTATTTT. Translated, it gives CASSEGTSSTDTQYF.

In DNA, the CDR3 is TGTGCCAGCAGAATGGAGGGGGCCGGGCGCACTGAAGCTTTCTTT. Its translation is CASRMEGAGRTEAFF. This chain joins TRBV28 and TRBJ1-1; 7 bases match TRBD1. The CDR3 loop spans 15 amino acids. From germline, CDR1 is MDHEN and CDR2 SYDVKM. V lost 6 bases to trimming and J lost 4 bases; unmatched junction nucleotides: 11. Full variable domain (missing parts from reference TRBV28 and TRBJ1-1): DVKVTQSSRYLVKRTGEKVFLECVQDMDHENMFWYRQDPGLGLRLIYFSYDVKMKEKGDIPEGYSVSREKKERFSLILESASTNQTSMYLCASRMEGAGRTEAFFGQGTRLTVV.

The chain combines TRBV28 with TRBJ2-2, with no clear D. V dropped 4 bases and J dropped 5 bases, with 5 bases sitting between them. In germline, CDR1 is MDHEN, CDR2 SYDVKM. The CDR3 runs to 12 residues. The CDR3 nucleotides read TGTGCCAGCAGTTCCCAAACCGGGGAGCTGTTTTTT. This codes for CASSSQTGELFF. The whole variable domain, filled in from reference TRBV28 and TRBJ2-2, reads DVKVTQSSRYLVKRTGEKVFLECVQDMDHENMFWYRQDPGLGLRLIYFSYDVKMKEKGDIPEGYSVSREKKERFSLILESASTNQTSMYLCASSSQTGELFFGEGSRLTVL.

The V and J genes are TRBV3-1 (or the pseudogene TRBV3-2) and TRBJ1-6; 7 nucleotides match TRBD1. The germline V gene encodes CDR1 LGHDT and CDR2 YNNKEL (reference sequence). Losses at the gene ends were 5 bases for V and 7 bases for J; bases not matched to a gene: 11. The CDR3 has 16 amino acids. DNA of the CDR3: TGTGCCAGCAGCAAGGGGACAGTTAGAAGCAATTCACCCCTCCACTTT. Translated, it gives CASSKGTVRSNSPLHF.

This chain joins TRBV6-5 and TRBJ2-5; TRBD2 matches at 14 bases. Germline V gene sequence: CDR1 MNHEY, CDR2 SVGAGI. CDR3 length: 15 residues. J gave up 4 bases and V 6 bases, and 4 bases lay outside the gene matches. The CDR3 sequence is CASSRTSGGLETQYF. The CDR3 DNA follows: TGTGCCAGCAGCAGGACTAGCGGGGGGTTAGAGACCCAGTACTTC.

This chain joins TRBV3-1 (or the pseudogene TRBV3-2) and TRBJ1-3, with 7 bases identical to TRBD1. From germline, CDR1 is LGHDT and CDR2 YNNKEL (reference sequence). V dropped 4 bases and J dropped 0; count of bases not matched to a gene: 9. CDR3 length: 17 amino acids. CDR3 region: CASSPSDRALSGNTIYF. The CDR3 nucleotides read TGTGCCAGCAGCCCATCCGACAGGGCCCTCTCTGGAAACACCATATATTTT.

This clone has a single count. The chain carries TRBV2 and TRBJ2-1; D uncertain. V shed 1 base and J shed 7 bases, with 8 bases lying between them. The V gene's germline CDR1 is SNHLY and CDR2 FYNNEI. The CDR3 runs to 13 residues. CDR3 nucleotides: TGTGCCAGCAGTGAAGGTGTGCGGAATGAGCAGTTCTTC. Protein sequence: CASSEGVRNEQFF.

The chain carries TRBV9 and TRBJ1-5, with D unresolved. Per germline, CDR1 SGDLS and CDR2 YYNGEE. Trimming stripped 0 bases from V and 9 bases from J, with 7 bases between. The CDR3 loop spans 12 amino acids. CDR3: CASSVGAGPQHF. As DNA, the CDR3 is TGTGCCAGCAGCGTAGGGGCAGGGCCCCAGCATTTT. The full variable domain, rest sourced from reference TRBV9 and TRBJ1-5, is DSGVTQTPKHLITATGQRVTLRCSPRSGDLSVYWYQQSLDQGLQFLIQYYNGEERAKGNILERFSAQQFPDLHSELNLSSLELGDSALYFCASSVGAGPQHFGDGTRLSIL.

This clone was picked up a small number of times. The chain combines TRBV24-1 with TRBJ2-7; 10 positions match TRBD1. The germline V gene has CDR1 KGHDR and CDR2 SFDVKD. J was trimmed by 2 bases and V by 8 bases; bases with no gene match: 8. The CDR3 loop spans 15 amino acids. The CDR3 DNA sequence: TGTGCCACCACCCCCCCGGGACAGGGGCCCTACGAGCAGTACTTC. It translates to CATTPPGQGPYEQYF.

The chain recombines TRBV10-3 with TRBJ2-3, with 9 bases identical to TRBD1. Trimming removed 11 bases from V and 5 bases from J; junction bases left unmatched: 14. The CDR3 is 15 residues long. Germline V gene lookup returns CDR1 ENHRY and CDR2 SYGVKD. In DNA, the CDR3 is TGTGCCGCCCAATCACAAGGGACAGGGAAAGATACGCAGTATTTT. Encoded protein: CAAQSQGTGKDTQYF.

The chain joins TRBV30 to TRBJ2-2; D possibly corresponds to TRBD1 (6 bases). The CDR3 totals 12 residues. Trimming stripped 8 bases from V and 1 base from J, with 8 bases between. The germline V gene encodes CDR1 GTSNPN and CDR2 SVGIG (reference sequence). CDR3 sequence reads: CAGGQNTGELFF. CDR3 nucleotide sequence: TGTGCCGGGGGACAGAACACCGGGGAGCTGTTTTTT.

This chain uses TRBV11-2 with TRBJ2-1; D is possibly TRBD2 (5 bases). This CDR3 has 16 amino acids. Germline assignment: CDR1 SGHAT and CDR2 FQNNGV. V gave up 2 bases and J gave up 7 bases, with 18 bases separating them. The CDR3 DNA sequence: TGTGCCAGCAGCTTAAGGTCCGGGCTAGCAGAAAATGAGCAGTTCTTC. Translating it yields CASSLRSGLAENEQFF.

This rearrangement joins TRBV5-5 to TRBJ2-1; 7 nucleotides agree with TRBD1. CDR3 length equals 16 residues. V was pared by 0 bases and J by 4 bases, with 7 bases of the junction left unmatched. The germline V gene has CDR1 SGHKS and CDR2 YYEKEE (reference sequence). CDR3 bases: TGTGCCAGCAGCTTGGAGGAAGACAGGGCTTACAATGAGCAGTTCTTC. This codes for CASSLEEDRAYNEQFF.

The chain joins TRBV9 to TRBJ2-1, with 9 bases identical to TRBD2. The CDR3 contains 16 residues. Per germline, CDR1 SGDLS and CDR2 YYNGEE. The V segment lost 3 bases and the J segment 7 bases; nucleotides outside the gene matches: 11. DNA for the CDR3: TGTGCCAGCAGCGCCCCCCTCGCGGGGGGGGGAAATGAGCAGTTCTTC. Encoded protein: CASSAPLAGGGNEQFF.

V usage is TRBV28 and J usage is TRBJ2-2; no clear D. From germline, CDR1 is MDHEN and CDR2 SYDVKM. Trimming removed 5 bases at V and 6 bases at J, with 7 bases between. CDR3 length: 12 amino acids. CDR3 region: CASSPVSGELFF. As DNA, the CDR3 is TGTGCCAGCAGTCCCGTTTCCGGGGAGCTGTTTTTT.